This T cell receptor beta chain is from a study of blood T cell repertoires in COVID-19. About the study: From T cells, B-cell-depleted T cells, or PBMCs came the material, which was cDNA or gDNA.

In the source study's methods: Reference gene primer amplification gave nucleated cell count estimates. Sequenced by immunoSEQ multiplex PCR; TCRdb stores in-frame clones only, minus some. The V and J calls and clone size were taken over from that table, and D and trimming were inferred from the DNA. The table has roughly 200,000 clones, approximately 90% seen once; the top ten hold 5.5% to 7%. The sample comprised peripheral blood. This receptor was obtained from a man aged 35-49 years with active or convalescent COVID-19.

The CDR3 reads CASSHWFDRGGDEQFF. The CDR3 DNA reads TGCGCCAGCAGCCATTGGTTTGACAGGGGGGGCGATGAGCAGTTCTTC. The chain combines TRBV4-1 with TRBJ2-1, with TRBD1 matching over 9 bases. The CDR3 is 16 amino acids. Germline V gene sequence: CDR1 MGHRA, CDR2 YSYEKL. V was clipped by 3 bases and J by 8 bases; unmatched bases: 11.